Sequencing of this T cell receptor beta chain was carried out in a study of T cell responses to AZD1222 COVID-19 vaccine. Regarding the study as a whole: Regions 160-218 and 743-854 held dominance among vaccine-associated CD4 TCRs, which spanned spike. Nearly half of spike-specific TCRs reportedly go after variant regions that carry no mutations.

Regarding this clone: Its cognate antigen is unknown.

Germline CDR1 and CDR2: GTSNPN and SVGIG (reference sequence). V lost 3 bases, J lost 0 bases, and 11 bases lay in between. This CDR3 comprises 15 residues. Investigators merged groups given second doses at roughly 4 or roughly 12 weeks. TCRdb's table, derived via immunoSEQ multiplex PCR, lists solely in-frame clones and lacks some. The sample includes 90,000 to 130,000 clones, 70% to 90% seen only once; the top ten take 15%. The sequence was obtained from an adult who received the AZD1222 COVID-19 vaccine. Sequencing used peripheral blood, obtained 28 days after the second AZD1222 dose. V and J are TRBV30 and TRBJ1-4; D not certain. CDR3 DNA: TGTGCCTGGAGCGTAGGCATGGCAACTAATGAAAAACTGTTTTTT. It encodes CAWSVGMATNEKLFF.